The T cell receptor (beta chain) described here comes from a study of blood T cell repertoires in COVID-19. Study summary: The samples span acute and convalescent COVID-19 from the United States, Italy and Spain. In each case, the material was cDNA or gDNA derived from T cells, B-cell-depleted T cells, or PBMCs.

Under the authors' procedure: Reference gene primer amplification yielded estimated nucleated cell counts. Here immunoSEQ multiplex PCR was the method, and the copy in TCRdb shows in-frame clones only, minus some. Clone size and the V and J calls come from that table; the DNA yielded D and trimming. The sample lists 40,000 to 55,000 clones, around 89% occurring once. The sample was peripheral blood. The clonotype originates from a man aged 70 or older with active COVID-19.

The CDR3 bases are TGCGCCAGCAGCTTGGTAGAGAATTCACCCCTCCACTTT. Its translation: CASSLVENSPLHF. The chain recombines TRBV5-1 with TRBJ1-6; D remains ambiguous. V was clipped by 0 bases and J by 7 bases, with 5 bases between them. Looked up from germline, CDR1 is SGHRS and CDR2 is YFSETQ. This CDR3 region has 13 residues.